This entry lists 4 T cell receptor beta chains sequenced from one sample in a study of response to subunit inactivated influenza vaccine listed by TCRdb under 2018. Libraries came from RT-PCR. The listed sequencing device is Illumina HiSeq 2500. Using fastp trimming at Q25 and MiXCR clonotype assembly, TCRdb reanalyzed the public sequencing data and kept in-frame beta chains. A single entry per CDR3 protein holds the most common genes and DNA from its merged rows. Within this sample are just under 550,000 distinct CDR3 sequences, with approximately 24% of them counted one time only. 2.8% of the sample lies in the top ten. These data are also associated with another study on T cells expressing NK-cell markers. Per the second study: TCR beta cDNA libraries were made by 5'RACE template switching that added a universal primer site and unique molecular identifiers.

The source was CD4+ T cells sorted from PBMCs, collected 11 to 12 days after vaccination. The receptors come from a man between 45 and 60 years old who received an inactivated influenza vaccine. Donor details come from another sample of the same person, matched by shared clones.

V is TRBV11-2 and J is TRBJ2-7; D may be TRBD1 (6 bases). Per the germline V gene, CDR1 is SGHAT and CDR2 is FQNNGV. V lost 3 bases and J lost 2, with 23 bases in between. The length of the CDR3 is 18 residues. This CDR3 reads CASSFQPTDRFRTYEQYF. The CDR3 DNA follows: TGTGCCAGCAGCTTCCAACCCACCGACAGGTTCCGAACCTACGAGCAGTACTTC.

The table lists this clonotype with many counts. The genes are TRBV10-3 and TRBJ2-2; 12 bases are a match to TRBD2. V lost 5 bases and J lost 5; bases outside the gene matches: 6. The CDR3 is 16 amino acids. The V gene's germline CDR1 is ENHRY and CDR2 SYGVKD. CDR3 DNA sequence: TGTGCCATCAGTTTAAGACTAGCGGGAGTTACCGGGGAGCTGTTTTTT. It translates to CAISLRLAGVTGELFF.

The chain couples TRBV12-3 or TRBV12-4 to TRBJ2-3, with no clear D. CDR3 size: 14 residues. Trimming pared 3 bases from V and 0 bases from J, leaving 7 bases between. DNA for the CDR3: TGTGCCAGCAGTTTTTGGCGGAGCACAGATACGCAGTATTTT. Amino acid sequence: CASSFWRSTDTQYF.

This clonotype is a singleton in its sample. The V call is TRBV19, the J call TRBJ2-3; possibly TRBD1 for D (6 bases). CDR3 length: 17 residues. Trimming took 3 bases from V and 0 from J, leaving 16 bases between them. Germline CDR1 reads LNHDA; CDR2 reads SQIVND (reference sequence). CDR3 in amino acids: CASSIVTGSSSTDTQYF. The CDR3 DNA reads as TGTGCCAGTAGTATTGTTACAGGGAGCAGTAGCACAGATACGCAGTATTTT.